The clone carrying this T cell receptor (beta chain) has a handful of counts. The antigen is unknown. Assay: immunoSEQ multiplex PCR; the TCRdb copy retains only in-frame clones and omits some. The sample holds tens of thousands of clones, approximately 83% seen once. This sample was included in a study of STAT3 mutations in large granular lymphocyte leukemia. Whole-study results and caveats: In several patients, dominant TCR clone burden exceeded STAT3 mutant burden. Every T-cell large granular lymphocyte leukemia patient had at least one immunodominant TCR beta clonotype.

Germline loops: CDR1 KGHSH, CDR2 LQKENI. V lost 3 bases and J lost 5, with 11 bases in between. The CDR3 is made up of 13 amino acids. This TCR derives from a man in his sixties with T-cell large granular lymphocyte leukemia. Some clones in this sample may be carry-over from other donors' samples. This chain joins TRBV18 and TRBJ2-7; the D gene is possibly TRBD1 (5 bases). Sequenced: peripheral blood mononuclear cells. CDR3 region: CASSPEQVNEQYF. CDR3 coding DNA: TGTGCCAGCTCACCGGAACAGGTCAACGAGCAGTACTTC. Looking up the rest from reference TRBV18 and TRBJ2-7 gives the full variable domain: NAGVMQNPRHLVRRRGQEARLRCSPMKGHSHVYWYRQLPEEGLKFMVYLQKENIIDESGMPKERFSAEFPKEGPSILRIQQVVRGDSAAYFCASSPEQVNEQYFGPGTRLTVT.